The rows below give T cell receptor beta chains drawn from one sample of a study of OX40 agonist ivuxolimab in advanced cancers. Using immunoSEQ multiplex PCR, the repertoire was profiled, and TCRdb retains in-frame clones only, with some absent. The data show around 23,000 clones, 77% seen once. Sequencing used CD4+ or CD8+ T cells sorted from blood, obtained in a trial of the OX40 agonist ivuxolimab. These receptors all stem from an adult with an advanced solid tumor such as melanoma, head and neck, liver or kidney cancer. Both conserved end residues are part of each CDR3. The D gene is left open where the match is weak. Clone size appears in some rows only: once, few, many, or a class for an expanded clone.

d_call	v_call	clone_size	j_call	cdr3_length	cdr3_nt	cdr3_aa
TRBD2	TRBV5-1	few	TRBJ2-7	15	TGCGCCAGCAGGGTTGGAGGGCGGGAGCTGGACGAGCAGTACTTC	CASRVGGRELDEQYF
-	TRBV7-2	once	TRBJ2-3	14	TGTGCCAGCAGCGCCCGGACTGGGCCTGATACGCAGTATTTT	CASSARTGPDTQYF
-	TRBV7-2	-	TRBJ2-5	16	TGTGCCAGCAGCTTAGTATCGGGGGCCATCCAAGAGACCCAGTACTTC	CASSLVSGAIQETQYF
TRBD2	TRBV5-1	-	TRBJ2-5	15	TGCGCCAGCCTCTGGGAGGGCGGGAACCAAGAGACCCAGTACTTC	CASLWEGGNQETQYF
-	TRBV27	few	TRBJ2-7	13	TGTGCCAGCAGTTTATCGGAATTCTACGAGCAGTACTTC	CASSLSEFYEQYF
TRBD1	TRBV18	-	TRBJ2-1	18	TGTGCCAGCTCACCAACGGGACAGGGGGCTGGGTCCTACAATGAGCAGTTCTTC	CASSPTGQGAGSYNEQFF
-	TRBV5-1	few	TRBJ1-6	15	TGCGCCAGCAGCGCTGACCAGGGCGATAATTCACCCCTCCACTTT	CASSADQGDNSPLHF
TRBD2	TRBV20-1	-	TRBJ2-7	11	TGCAGTGCCGCGGGAGATTGGGAGCAGTACTTC	CSAAGDWEQYF
TRBD1	TRBV29-1	few	TRBJ2-6	14	TGCAGCGTTTCCGGGACAGATGGGGCCAACGTCCTGACTTTC	CSVSGTDGANVLTF
-	TRBV6-5	-	TRBJ1-2	11	TGTGCCAGCAGTGCTAGCCATGGCTACACCTTC	CASSASHGYTF
-	TRBV7-9	-	TRBJ2-4	15	TGTGCCAGCAGCTTAGGGGTGGGGCTCAAAAACATTCAGTACTTC	CASSLGVGLKNIQYF